These 12 T cell receptor beta chains originate from one sample sequenced in a study of beta chain features in type 1 diabetes. Of the isolated RNA, all was reverse transcribed, and so the sequenced material was expressed TCRB transcripts. The data were produced by immunoSEQ multiplex PCR, yet TCRdb's version contains in-frame clones alone and is incomplete. In the table there are about 400,000 clones, roughly 12% of which are singletons. Study outcomes and limitations: People with Type 1 diabetes carried modestly yet significantly shorter TCRB CDR3s in all four CD4+ subsets.

Antigen specificity for these receptors is unknown. Specimen: naive CD4+ T cells from blood. The source is a woman under 30 with type 1 diabetes.

This clone appeared a few times. The chain links TRBV7-9 to TRBJ2-3; TRBD1 might be the D (7 bases). Germline loops: CDR1 SEHNR, CDR2 FQNEAQ (reference sequence). The V and J ends lost 3 bases and 6 bases respectively, with 10 bases between them. The CDR3 has 13 residues. The CDR3 nucleotides are TGTGCCAGCAGCTTGGAGGGGGCGGATACGCAGTATTTT. Protein: CASSLEGADTQYF. Supplemented by reference TRBV7-9 and TRBJ2-3, the full variable domain reads DTGVSQNPRHKITKRGQNVTFRCDPISEHNRLYWYRQTLGQGPEFLTYFQNEAQLEKSRLLSDRFSAERPKGSFSTLEIQRTEQGDSAMYLCASSLEGADTQYFGPGTRLTVL.

In regard to this clone: Other DNA sequences within the sample encode an identical CDR3. The CDR3 nucleotides read TGTGCCAGCAGCTTGCTAGCGGGCCGCCAAGAGACCCAGTACTTC. It encodes CASSLLAGRQETQYF. V is TRBV5-6 and J is TRBJ2-5; 8 nucleotides align to TRBD2. Losses at the gene ends were 1 base for V and 1 base for J; bases not matched to a gene: 3. The germline V gene has CDR1 SGHDT and CDR2 YYEEEE. The CDR3 has 15 amino acids.

The V gene is TRBV9, the J gene TRBJ2-2, with unresolved D. Germline V gives CDR1 SGDLS, CDR2 YYNGEE. V was trimmed by 3 bases and J by 1 base, leaving 10 bases between them. The CDR3 contains 15 residues. Here the CDR3 DNA reads TGTGCCAGCAGCGGATCAAACAGGAACACCGGGGAGCTGTTTTTT. This encodes CASSGSNRNTGELFF. The whole variable domain, remainder taken from reference TRBV9 and TRBJ2-2, is DSGVTQTPKHLITATGQRVTLRCSPRSGDLSVYWYQQSLDQGLQFLIQYYNGEERAKGNILERFSAQQFPDLHSELNLSSLELGDSALYFCASSGSNRNTGELFFGEGSRLTVL.

The rearrangement links TRBV28 to TRBJ2-4, with D perhaps TRBD1 (7 bases). V lost 5 bases to trimming and J lost 1 base, with 9 bases between them. The CDR3 is made up of 14 amino acids. CDR1 is MDHEN, CDR2 SYDVKM, per germline. The CDR3 region is CASSPGGAKNIQYF. In nucleotides, the CDR3 is TGTGCCAGCAGTCCAGGGGGGGCCAAAAACATTCAGTACTTC.

This clone was seen a few times. The rearrangement links TRBV29-1 to TRBJ1-3; D uncertain. The CDR3 is 12 residues long. The V gene lost 6 bases and the J gene lost 0 bases, with 6 bases spanning the gap. The germline V gene has CDR1 SQVTM and CDR2 ANQGSEA. This CDR3 is CSVLGSGNTIYF. In nucleotides, the CDR3 is TGCAGCGTCCTCGGCTCTGGAAACACCATATATTTT.

This clone was detected a few times. The chain employs TRBV7-2 and TRBJ2-4, with 8 bases identical to TRBD2. Germline V gene sequence: CDR1 SGHTA, CDR2 FQGNSA. The V and J ends lost 4 bases and 4 bases, in that order; junction bases with no gene match: 18. CDR3 length: 19 residues. CDR3 sequence: CASSSSSEGAGVGKNIQYF. For the CDR3, the DNA is TGTGCCAGCAGCTCCTCCTCCGAAGGAGCGGGAGTGGGTAAAAACATTCAGTACTTC.

This clone was observed a handful of times. V gene TRBV2 combines with J gene TRBJ1-2; D perhaps matches TRBD1 (5 bases). The V gene's germline CDR1 is SNHLY and CDR2 FYNNEI. CDR3 size: 14 residues. With 0 bases removed from V and 6 bases from J, the gap between germline ends came to 11 bases. The CDR3 nucleotides are TGTGCCAGCAGTGAAGCGGGCAGGGCGCATGGCTACACCTTC. It specifies CASSEAGRAHGYTF.

This clone appeared a few times. The V call is TRBV29-1, the J call TRBJ2-7, with 11 nucleotides matching TRBD1. This CDR3 contains 20 residues. The J segment lost 4 bases and the V segment lost 7 bases, leaving 27 bases of the junction unmatched. The germline V gene has CDR1 SQVTM and CDR2 ANQGSEA. The CDR3 loop is CSAWTGGAGTGSPYSYEQYF. CDR3 sequence (DNA): TGCAGCGCTTGGACAGGGGGCGCTGGGACAGGGAGTCCGTACTCGTACGAGCAGTACTTC.

The gene calls are TRBV4-3 and TRBJ2-7; D might be TRBD2 (6 bases). Trimming removed 0 bases at V and 7 bases at J, with 10 bases between. The CDR3 consists of 13 residues. Germline-derived CDR1 and CDR2 are LGHNA and YSLEER. The CDR3 nucleotides read TGCGCCAGCAGCCAAGATCCGGGGGTAGAGCAGTACTTC. Its translation: CASSQDPGVEQYF.

This clone showed up just a few times. The chain carries TRBV4-1 and TRBJ2-3; 8 bases agree with TRBD2. With 1 base clipped from V and 0 bases from J, the junction kept 3 bases outside the gene matches. The CDR3 loop spans 16 amino acids. The germline V gene has CDR1 MGHRA and CDR2 YSYEKL. CDR3 nucleotides: TGCGCCAGCAGCCAAGGGGCTAGCGGGAGCACAGATACGCAGTATTTT. Translation: CASSQGASGSTDTQYF.

This clone showed up just a few times. This chain uses TRBV11-2 with TRBJ2-7; a possible D gene is TRBD1 (6 bases). V was shortened by 0 bases and J by 6 bases, with 15 bases between the two germline ends. CDR3 length equals 15 residues. The V gene's germline CDR1 is SGHAT and CDR2 FQNNGV. Here the CDR3 DNA reads TGTGCCAGCAGCTTAGATGGGGGCCGATTCGTCGAGCAGTACTTC. It specifies CASSLDGGRFVEQYF.

This CDR3 reads CASSASKLIAGGYEQYF. Here the CDR3 DNA reads TGCGCCAGCAGCGCATCGAAGTTAATAGCGGGGGGCTACGAGCAGTACTTC. This chain joins TRBV10-2 and TRBJ2-7; 10 bases are a match to TRBD2. This CDR3 is 17 amino acids long. Germline V gene lookup returns CDR1 WSHSY and CDR2 SAAADI. V trimming: 6 bases; J trimming: 3 bases; junction bases outside the gene matches: 14.